Below, 20 T cell receptor beta chains from the same sample are listed, as sequenced in a study of breast tumors, draining lymph nodes, adjacent tissues. Breast cancer patients provided tissue from their axillary draining lymph nodes. TCRdb called the multiplex PCR reads again in MiXCR, with one record for every CDR3 protein. The data hold approximately 210,000 distinct CDR3 sequences, with around 35% observed a single time. The specimen sequenced was axillary lymph node tissue. These receptors were collected from a female donor with breast cancer. Some clones in this sample may be carry-over from other donors' samples.

This clonotype was counted many times. This sequence joins TRBV7-8 and TRBJ2-3; 7 nucleotides line up with TRBD1. The CDR3 covers 15 residues. Germline V CDR1 and CDR2: SGHVS, FQNEAQ. Trimming at V came to 5 bases and at J to 1 base, leaving 6 bases not matched to a gene. The CDR3 bases are TGTGCCAGCAGCACCCGACAGGGAGGCACAGATACGCAGTATTTT. The encoded protein is CASSTRQGGTDTQYF.

CDR3 sequence: CSASRDRVNEKLFF. The CDR3 region has the DNA TGCAGTGCTTCCCGGGACAGGGTTAATGAAAAACTGTTTTTT. V gene TRBV20-1 combines with J gene TRBJ1-4; TRBD1 agrees at 9 bases. V trimming: 5 bases; J trimming: 4 bases; junction bases outside the gene matches: 5. The CDR3 is 14 amino acids. Germline V CDR1 and CDR2: DFQATT, SNEGSKA (reference sequence).

The chain couples TRBV12-3 or TRBV12-4 to TRBJ2-1, with D possibly being TRBD1 or TRBD2 (6 bases each). There are 16 residues in the CDR3. Trimming shortened V by 5 bases and J by 1 base, and 15 bases separated the two germline ends. DNA of the CDR3: TGTGCCAGCAGTCCACGGGGGCAGGAATCCTACAATGAGCAGTTCTTC. Its protein is CASSPRGQESYNEQFF.

This clonotype was counted at least ten times. A read error may be the cause here, since a much bigger clone is one base away. The chain joins TRBV14 to TRBJ1-2, with a tentative D call TRBD1 (6 bases). This CDR3 contains 15 residues. The V gene's germline CDR1 is SGHDN and CDR2 FVKESK. This chain's CDR3 is CASSRTNRVSSGSTF. CDR3 sequence (DNA): TGTGCCAGCAGCCGAACGAACAGGGTGTCGAGTGGCTCCACCTTC.

This clonotype occurred many times. CDR3 coding DNA: TGTGCCAGCATTGCGATAGCTGGTGGTGAGACCCAGTACTTC. It translates to CASIAIAGGETQYF. The chain recombines TRBV6-1 with TRBJ2-5; D is unresolved. Trimming shortened V by 7 bases and J by 5 bases, and 17 bases separated the two germline ends. Germline V CDR1 and CDR2: MNHNS, SASEGT. The CDR3 covers 14 residues.

This chain connects TRBV7-3 to TRBJ1-6, with 10 bases that match TRBD1. Looked up from germline, CDR1 is SGHTA and CDR2 is FQGTGA. The trim removed 5 bases at V and 7 bases at J, leaving 5 bases unmatched. The CDR3 runs to 15 residues. CDR3 DNA sequence: TGTGCCAGCAGCATAGGGACAGGGGTCAATTCACCCCTCCACTTT. Translating it yields CASSIGTGVNSPLHF.

Judged by abundance, this clonotype is medium-sized. The DNA for the CDR3 is TGTGCCACCAGCATCGAGGTTACGAGCAATCAGCCCCAGCATTTT. This gives the protein CATSIEVTSNQPQHF. The chain joins TRBV15 to TRBJ1-5; D is unresolved. V lost 4 bases to trimming and J lost 1 base, with 11 bases between them. CDR3 length equals 15 residues. CDR1 is LNHNV and CDR2 is YYDKDF in the germline V gene (reference sequence).

Notes on this clonotype: Given the absence of the conserved phenylalanine or tryptophan at the CDR3 end, a read error is likely. The CDR3 spells CASSLGFSNSPLHS. The CDR3 nucleotides are TGCGCCAGCAGTTTGGGGTTCAGTAATTCCCCCCTCCACTCT. The chain couples TRBV5-1 to TRBJ1-6; no firm D call. This CDR3 comprises 14 residues. CDR1 is SGHRS and CDR2 is YFSETQ in the germline V gene.

Concerning this clonotype: The CDR3 does not end in the conserved phenylalanine or tryptophan, so this is likely a read error. No DNA is shown, since the ends of the CDR3 on it are uncertain; the CDR3 is the one TCRdb lists. The V gene is TRBV4-2, the J gene TRBJ1-4. The CDR3 has 8 amino acids, counting both end residues. The V gene's germline CDR1 is LGHNA and CDR2 YNFKEQ. This CDR3 is CASSQLQS.

This chain connects TRBV11-2 to TRBJ1-5; 8 bases are shared with TRBD1. V was clipped by 3 bases and J by 1 base; unmatched bases: 8. This CDR3 spans 17 amino acids. Germline V gene lookup returns CDR1 SGHAT and CDR2 FQNNGV. CDR3 DNA: TGTGCCAGCAGCTTCTCCCAGGGGGCTACGAGCAATCAGCCCCAGCATTTT. This sequence encodes CASSFSQGATSNQPQHF.

The chain combines TRBV2 with TRBJ1-4; possibly TRBD1 for D (6 bases). CDR1 SNHLY and CDR2 FYNNEI come from the germline V gene. The CDR3 has 13 amino acids. Trimming took 4 bases from V and 11 from J, leaving 14 bases between them. Here the CDR3 DNA reads TGTGCCAGCAGTGTATTAGGGGGATCTAAACTGTTTTTT. This sequence encodes CASSVLGGSKLFF.

This clonotype appeared many times. The genes are TRBV10-3 and TRBJ2-3; possible D gene TRBD2, 6 bases. V lost 10 bases to trimming and J lost 6 bases, with 14 bases between them. The germline V gene encodes CDR1 ENHRY and CDR2 SYGVKD. This CDR3 spans 12 amino acids. The CDR3 nucleotides read TGTGCCACGACGGGGGAGTGGGATACGCAGTATTTT. Protein sequence: CATTGEWDTQYF.

This clonotype was counted many times. This chain connects TRBV24-1 to TRBJ2-1; TRBD2 aligns across 8 bases. CDR1 KGHDR and CDR2 SFDVKD come from the germline V gene. The length of the CDR3 is 14 residues. The trim removed 5 bases at V and 8 bases at J, leaving 7 bases unmatched. CDR3 sequence: CATSAGGGSDEQFF. CDR3 in DNA: TGTGCCACCAGTGCGGGAGGGGGGTCAGATGAGCAGTTCTTC.

The gene calls are TRBV7-9 and TRBJ2-5; tentatively, D is TRBD1 or TRBD2 (5 bases each). Per germline, CDR1 SEHNR and CDR2 FQNEAQ (reference sequence). The germline V and J ends were trimmed by 5 bases and 2 bases, with 15 bases remaining between them. The CDR3 has 15 amino acids. CDR3 coding DNA: TGTGCCAGCAGCCCCAGCCGGGACGGACAAGAGACCCAGTACTTC. Translation: CASSPSRDGQETQYF.

This clonotype appeared many times. CDR3 protein: CASSGGQGAGYNEQFF. The CDR3 DNA reads as TGTGCCAGCAGTGGGGGGCAGGGGGCGGGCTACAATGAGCAGTTCTTC. This chain connects TRBV2 to TRBJ2-1; 8 bases are a match to TRBD1. Germline trimming cut 4 bases from V and 3 bases from J; bases unmatched to any gene: 8. The length of the CDR3 is 16 residues. Per germline, CDR1 SNHLY and CDR2 FYNNEI.

This clonotype was detected only a few times. The CDR3 here is CATSRASNTEAFF. The CDR3 DNA is TGTGCCACCAGCAGAGCTTCGAACACTGAAGCTTTCTTT. V and J are TRBV15 and TRBJ1-1; D not resolved. V was shortened by 1 base and J by 1 base, with 4 bases between the two germline ends. The CDR3 has 13 residues. The germline gives CDR1 LNHNV, CDR2 YYDKDF (reference sequence).

The table lists this clonotype with a few counts. This chain uses TRBV18 with TRBJ2-2, with TRBD1 matching 9 bases. The CDR3 spans 14 residues. The V segment lost 2 bases and the J segment 7 bases; nucleotides outside the gene matches: 2. Germline lookup yields CDR1 KGHSH and CDR2 LQKENI. The CDR3 nucleotides are TGTGCCAGCTCACCAGGGACAGGGATCGGGGAGCTGTTTTTT. Residues: CASSPGTGIGELFF.

V is TRBV7-6 and J is TRBJ2-5; 9 bases are a match to TRBD1. The junction had 18 bases not matched to a gene; V was cut back by 5 bases and J by 5 bases. The CDR3 covers 18 residues. CDR1 and CDR2 from the germline V gene are SGHVS and FNYEAQ. CDR3 sequence: CASSASFGTGTTGETQYF. The CDR3 nucleotides read TGTGCCAGCAGCGCTTCTTTTGGGACAGGGACCACCGGGGAGACCCAGTACTTC.

This clonotype was seen many times. The chain recombines TRBV14 with TRBJ2-1, with D uncertain. The germline gives CDR1 SGHDN, CDR2 FVKESK. This CDR3 spans 13 amino acids. V was cut by 1 base and J by 3 bases, with 4 bases left in between. CDR3 DNA: TGTGCCAGCAGCCAAGGATACTACAATGAGCAGTTCTTC. Protein: CASSQGYYNEQFF.

This clonotype was recorded many times. The V gene is TRBV19, the J gene TRBJ1-5; 8 nucleotides match TRBD1. The CDR3 has 16 amino acids. Germline assignment: CDR1 LNHDA and CDR2 SQIVND (reference sequence). V lost 4 bases to trimming and J lost 3 bases; unmatched junction nucleotides: 8. The CDR3 sequence: CASSRDRGVVNQPQHF. Written as DNA, the CDR3 is TGTGCCAGTAGTAGAGACAGGGGCGTCGTCAATCAGCCCCAGCATTTT.